This is a list of T cell receptor beta chains from one sample in a study of OX40 agonist ivuxolimab in advanced cancers. Produced via immunoSEQ multiplex PCR; TCRdb's table is partial and in-frame only. The data contain tens of thousands of clones, approximately 88% of them singletons. The sequenced sample was CD4+ or CD8+ T cells sorted from blood, obtained in a trial of the OX40 agonist ivuxolimab. The receptors were sampled from an adult with an advanced solid tumor such as melanoma, head and neck, liver or kidney cancer. CDR3s leave out the opening cysteine and the closing phenylalanine or tryptophan.

>TRBV28|-
ASTQQGIGYEQY
>TRBV5-4|TRBJ2-7
ASSLGPRDYEQY
>TRBV5-6|TRBJ2-2
ASSTTGDLLNTGELF
>TRBV28|TRBJ2-3
ASSGRPGTDTQY
>TRBV29-1|TRBJ2-1
SGTGTAKSNEQF
>TRBV27|TRBJ1-1
ASSLLDRGMNTEAF
>TRBV9|TRBJ2-5
ASSVAGGGETQY
>TRBV5-1|TRBJ2-1
ASSLRVTSGDNEQF
>TRBV28|TRBJ1-2
ASSPWTGEGYT
>TRBV6-5|TRBJ2-2
ASSYSPGQAGGELF
>TRBV6-1|TRBJ2-1
ASSEGTSYSYNEQF
>TRBV7-2|TRBJ2-7
ASSSGMERGLYEQY
>TRBV28|TRBJ1-2
ASSGSPLVHGYT
>TRBV5-4|TRBJ2-3
ASSFSGNTDTQY
>TRBV9|TRBJ2-3
ASSRRGVGDTQY
>TRBV29-1|TRBJ1-2
SAPDQAQGAYGYT
>TRBV7-2|TRBJ1-3
ASSFYRGYGGNTIY
>TRBV5-4|TRBJ1-2
ASTKDRDYGYT
>TRBV2|TRBJ2-3
ASSYAGDTQY
>TRBV5-1|TRBJ1-2
ASSLGQNYGYT
>TRBV2|TRBJ1-1
ASSESWTGPPATEAF
>TRBV28|TRBJ2-4
ASSSLGVGDIQY